This T cell receptor (beta chain) is from a study of T cells in Graves' hyperthyroidism and ophthalmopathy. RNA transcripts were the template for amplifying TCR beta CDR3 regions. HTBI primers drove first-round RT-PCR of the TCR CDR3. One entry per CDR3 protein, called by TCRdb with MiXCR from the multiplex PCR reads. The table lists about 420,000 distinct CDR3 sequences, about a sixth of them singletons. The CDR3 runs to 16 residues. CDR1 and CDR2 (germline): ENHRY, SYGVKD. V lost 6 bases and J lost 1, with 16 bases in between. General study findings and limits: Researchers found most expanded thyroid clonotypes above 0.001 in blood as well.

A remark on this clonotype: Its antigen is not identified.

The gene calls are TRBV10-3 and TRBJ2-1, with D possibly being TRBD2 (5 bases). Sequenced sample: blood. The receptor's source is a woman between 18 and 29 years old with Graves' hyperthyroidism. The DNA of the CDR3 is TGTGCCATCAGCCAACCACTAGTAGGGTCCTACAATGAGCAGTTCTTC. Its protein is CAISQPLVGSYNEQFF.